This T cell receptor (beta chain) derives from a study of T cells after yellow fever vaccination. Overall study findings and caveats: Most clones from primary vaccination were detected again post-booster (approximately 96% CD4, 88% CD8). CD4 and CD8 compartments shared a small share of clonotypes, likely from convergent recombination.

They built TCR cDNA with 5'RACE template switching, a step that put in a universal primer site and UMIs. TCRdb re-derived calls from the 5' RACE reads in MiXCR, one entry per CDR3 protein. The sample consists of some 600,000 distinct CDR3 sequences, approximately 13% of them appearing once. This clonotype was counted only a few times. The antigen is undetermined. Trimming removed 3 bases at V and 0 bases at J, with 8 bases between. CDR3 size: 13 residues. Germline V gives CDR1 DFQATT, CDR2 SNEGSKA (reference sequence). Sample: PBMCs, taken on the day of the yellow fever booster vaccination. This sequence joins TRBV20-1 and TRBJ1-1; D remains unclear. This TCR was recovered from a man aged 25-45 years who received the YFV17D yellow fever vaccine. The CDR3 sequence is CSASGYMNTEAFF. DNA for the CDR3: TGCAGTGCTAGTGGCTATATGAACACTGAAGCTTTCTTT.